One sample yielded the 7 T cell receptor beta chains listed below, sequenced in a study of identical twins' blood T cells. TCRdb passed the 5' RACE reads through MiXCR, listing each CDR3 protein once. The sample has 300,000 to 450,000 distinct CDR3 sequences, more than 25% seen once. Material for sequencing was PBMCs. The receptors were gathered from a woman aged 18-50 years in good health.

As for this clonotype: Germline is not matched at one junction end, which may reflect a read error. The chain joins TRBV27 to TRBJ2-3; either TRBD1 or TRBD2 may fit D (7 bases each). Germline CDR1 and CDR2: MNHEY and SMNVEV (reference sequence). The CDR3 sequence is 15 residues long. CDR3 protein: CASSDRGGGTDTQYF. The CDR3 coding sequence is TGTGCCAGCAGTGACCGAGGGGGGGGGACAGATACACAGTATTTT.

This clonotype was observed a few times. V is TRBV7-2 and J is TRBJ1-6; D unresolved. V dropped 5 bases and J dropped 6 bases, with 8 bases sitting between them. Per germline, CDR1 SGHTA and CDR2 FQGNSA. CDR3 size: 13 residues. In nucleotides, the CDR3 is TGTGCCAGCAGCCTCAACCCTAATTCACCCCTCCACTTT. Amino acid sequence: CASSLNPNSPLHF.

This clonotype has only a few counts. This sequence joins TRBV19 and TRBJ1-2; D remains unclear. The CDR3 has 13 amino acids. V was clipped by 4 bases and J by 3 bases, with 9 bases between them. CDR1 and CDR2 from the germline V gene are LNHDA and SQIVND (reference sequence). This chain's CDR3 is CASSRTDYYGYTF. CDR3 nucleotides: TGTGCCAGTAGTAGGACCGATTACTATGGCTACACCTTC.

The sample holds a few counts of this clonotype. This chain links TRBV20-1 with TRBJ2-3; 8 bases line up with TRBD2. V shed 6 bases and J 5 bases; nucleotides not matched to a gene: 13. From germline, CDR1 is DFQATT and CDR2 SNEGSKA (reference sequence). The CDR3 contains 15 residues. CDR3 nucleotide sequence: TGCAGTGCCCCCCACCGGGGGGGCGTGAGAGATACGCAGTATTTT. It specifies CSAPHRGGVRDTQYF.

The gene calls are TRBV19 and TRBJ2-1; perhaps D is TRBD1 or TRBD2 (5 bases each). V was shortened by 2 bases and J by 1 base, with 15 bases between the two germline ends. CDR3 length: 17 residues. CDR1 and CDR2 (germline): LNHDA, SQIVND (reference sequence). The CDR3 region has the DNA TGTGCCAGTAGTATACACGCGAGGGGTCCGTCCTACAATGAGCAGTTCTTC. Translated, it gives CASSIHARGPSYNEQFF.

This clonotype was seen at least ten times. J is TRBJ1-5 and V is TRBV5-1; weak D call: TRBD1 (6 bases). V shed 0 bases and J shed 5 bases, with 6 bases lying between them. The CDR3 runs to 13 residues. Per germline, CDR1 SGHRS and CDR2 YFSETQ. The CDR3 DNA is TGCGCCAGCAGCTTGGCAGGGGATCAGCCCCAGCATTTT. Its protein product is CASSLAGDQPQHF.

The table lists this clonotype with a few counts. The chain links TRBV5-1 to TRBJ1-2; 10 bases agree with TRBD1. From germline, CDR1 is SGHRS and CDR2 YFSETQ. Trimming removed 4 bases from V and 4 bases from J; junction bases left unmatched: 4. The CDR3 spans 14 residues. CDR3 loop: CASSTGTGVYGYTF. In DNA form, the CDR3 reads TGCGCCAGCAGCACCGGGACAGGGGTCTATGGCTACACCTTC.